This TCR beta chain was retrieved from a study of regulatory T cells in long-lasting Graves disease. This clonotype appeared many times. What it recognizes is unknown. V lost 7 bases to trimming and J lost 6 bases, with 19 bases between them. CDR3 length equals 15 residues. Per the germline V gene, CDR1 is SEHNR and CDR2 is FQNEAQ (reference sequence). Documented time point: newly diagnosed GD, antithyroid drugs for less than 3 months. PBMC-derived RNA was used for the TCR library. The source of the patients was an endocrinology department in Xi'an, China. The authors built TCR beta libraries using iRepertoire HTBI primers and Arm-PCR of CDR3 regions. Each CDR3 protein is one row after TCRdb ran MiXCR on the multiplex PCR reads. The data hold about 620,000 distinct CDR3 sequences, with 16% observed a single time. Overall study results and limits: Persistent disease preferred TRBV28, TRBJ1-2 and TRBJ2-5; new disease, TRBV20-1 and TRBJ2-1.

The sample was also reused in another study, on T cells in Graves' hyperthyroidism and ophthalmopathy.

The TCR sequence derives from a woman under 40 with Graves disease. The chain recombines TRBV7-9 with TRBJ2-1; D could derive from TRBD1 or TRBD2 (5 bases each). The material sequenced was peripheral blood mononuclear cells (PBMCs), taken at new diagnosis, from a patient treated with antithyroid drugs. CDR3 in amino acids: CASTLAPAGSNEQFF. In DNA form, the CDR3 reads TGTGCCAGCACTCTAGCCCCTGCAGGGTCCAATGAGCAGTTCTTC.